The 27 T cell receptor beta chains below were found in one sample sequenced in a study of T cells after yellow fever vaccination. Via MiXCR, TCRdb re-called the 5' RACE reads, giving one row per CDR3 protein. The repertoire holds approximately 300,000 distinct CDR3 sequences, about 10% seen once, with approximately 3.3% in the top ten. Source: CD4+ T cells sorted from PBMCs, taken 45 days after the yellow fever booster vaccination. These TCRs come from a young man who received the YFV17D yellow fever vaccine.

V gene TRBV5-1 combines with J gene TRBJ1-2; D gene ambiguous. The CDR3 has 14 amino acids. V lost 4 bases, J lost 12 bases, and 22 bases lay in between. Germline V gene lookup returns CDR1 SGHRS and CDR2 YFSETQ. CDR3 DNA sequence: TGCGCCAGCAGCCCCAGTTGGGTGGAAACGGTGCACACCTTC. Translation: CASSPSWVETVHTF.

This clonotype was recorded a few times. The chain carries TRBV7-2 and TRBJ2-2; 8 bases map to TRBD2. The CDR3 length is 16 residues. V dropped 4 bases and J dropped 7; count of bases not matched to a gene: 11. Per the germline V gene, CDR1 is SGHTA and CDR2 is FQGNSA. The chain's CDR3 is CASSSGGPGGYGELFF. CDR3 sequence (DNA): TGTGCCAGCAGCTCGGGGGGCCCGGGAGGGTACGGGGAGCTGTTTTTT.

The J gene is TRBJ2-1, the V gene TRBV24-1; 9 bases are a match to TRBD2. Germline CDR1 KGHDR, CDR2 SFDVKD. V lost 7 bases to trimming and J lost 9 bases; unmatched junction nucleotides: 9. The CDR3 spans 14 residues. CDR3 residues: CATRESGTSSEQFF. The CDR3 bases are TGTGCCACCAGAGAATCTGGGACTAGCAGTGAGCAGTTCTTC.

The CDR3 bases are TGCAGTGCTAGAGGGCAGATCAATCAGCCCCAGCATTTT. It yields the protein CSARGQINQPQHF. The chain carries TRBV20-1 and TRBJ1-5, with D unclear. The V end was cut by 1 base, the J end by 3 bases, with 7 bases between. CDR3 length: 13 residues. Germline CDR1 DFQATT, CDR2 SNEGSKA (reference sequence).

This clonotype was detected many times. This chain uses TRBV2 with TRBJ1-5; D might be TRBD1 (6 bases). CDR3 length: 15 amino acids. V was cut by 4 bases and J by 3 bases, with 13 bases left in between. Germline V lookup: CDR1 SNHLY, CDR2 FYNNEI. The DNA of the CDR3 is TGTGCCAGCAGTGTAGGGTACAGGGACAATCAGCCCCAGCATTTT. Its translation is CASSVGYRDNQPQHF.

CDR3 coding DNA: TGCAGTGCTACCCGACTAGCGGGGGAGGAGGAGACCCAGTACTTC. Translated, it gives CSATRLAGEEETQYF. This sequence joins TRBV20-1 and TRBJ2-5; 12 nucleotides match TRBD2. V shed 4 bases and J 5 bases; nucleotides not matched to a gene: 8. CDR3 length: 15 amino acids. CDR1 is DFQATT and CDR2 is SNEGSKA in the germline V gene (reference sequence).

The CDR3 sequence is CASSQGVQWNTEAFF. Written as DNA, the CDR3 is TGCGCCAGCAGCCAAGGGGTACAGTGGAACACTGAAGCTTTCTTT. The chain employs TRBV4-3 and TRBJ1-1; D gene uncertain. Germline-derived CDR1 and CDR2 are LGHNA and YSLEER. V gave up 1 base and J gave up 1 base, with 10 bases separating them. The CDR3 spans 15 residues.

This clonotype was seen a few times. The gene calls are TRBV6-5 and TRBJ2-2; D gene uncertain. This CDR3 comprises 13 residues. Trimming took off 5 bases at V and 6 bases at J, with 10 bases between the two ends. Germline V lookup: CDR1 MNHEY, CDR2 SVGAGI. CDR3 protein: CASSQLGSGELFF. CDR3 coding DNA: TGTGCCAGCAGTCAACTGGGGTCCGGGGAGCTGTTTTTT.

This clonotype was recorded many times. As DNA, the CDR3 is TGTGCCAGCAGCGTAGATTCGGATCAGCCCCAGCATTTT. Translated, it gives CASSVDSDQPQHF. This chain joins TRBV9 and TRBJ1-5; no firm D call. The CDR3 loop spans 13 amino acids. Looked up from germline, CDR1 is SGDLS and CDR2 is YYNGEE. V was pared by 0 bases and J by 5 bases, with 6 bases between.

The chain uses TRBV7-2 and TRBJ2-5; TRBD2 matches 10 bases. V shed 7 bases, J shed 5 bases, and the junction held 4 bases outside the gene matches. CDR3 length: 13 amino acids. Germline V CDR1 and CDR2: SGHTA, FQGNSA. Written as DNA, the CDR3 is TGTGCCAGCAAGAGGACTAGCGGCGAGACCCAGTACTTC. The encoded protein is CASKRTSGETQYF.

CDR3 nucleotides: TGCGCCAGCAGCTTGGTCGGTCTGGGGGCCGGCACTGAAGCTTTCTTT. Encoded protein: CASSLVGLGAGTEAFF. The chain carries TRBV5-1 and TRBJ1-1, with a weak D call TRBD1 (6 bases). Per germline, CDR1 SGHRS and CDR2 YFSETQ. CDR3 length: 16 amino acids. V was clipped by 0 bases and J by 4 bases, with 16 bases between them.

This chain uses TRBV4-2 with TRBJ2-5; D is uncertain. The CDR3 runs 13 residues. CDR1 is LGHNA and CDR2 is YNFKEQ in the germline V gene. V dropped 0 bases and J dropped 9 bases, with 11 bases sitting between them. CDR3 sequence reads: CASSQDSIRAQYF. Written as DNA, the CDR3 is TGTGCCAGCAGCCAAGACTCCATCCGGGCCCAGTACTTC.

A few counts support this clonotype. The V gene is TRBV20-1, the J gene TRBJ2-1; TRBD2 matches at 8 bases. The germline V gene encodes CDR1 DFQATT and CDR2 SNEGSKA (reference sequence). Trimming took 6 bases from V and 5 from J; bases not matched to a gene: 3. The CDR3 spans 12 residues. CDR3 DNA: TGCAGTGCAACCGGGGGGGACAATGAGCAGTTCTTC. Translated, it gives CSATGGDNEQFF.

Only a few counts were recorded for this clonotype. V gene TRBV7-9 combines with J gene TRBJ1-1; a possible D gene is TRBD1 (6 bases). This CDR3 has 15 residues. Trimming cost V 6 bases and J 2 bases, with 16 bases left between them. Germline V CDR1 and CDR2: SEHNR, FQNEAQ (reference sequence). CDR3 region: CASRTFGGTNTEAFF. The CDR3 DNA reads as TGTGCCAGCAGAACCTTCGGGGGCACCAACACTGAAGCTTTCTTT. The full variable domain, with the rest looked up from reference TRBV7-9 and TRBJ1-1, is DTGVSQNPRHKITKRGQNVTFRCDPISEHNRLYWYRQTLGQGPEFLTYFQNEAQLEKSRLLSDRFSAERPKGSFSTLEIQRTEQGDSAMYLCASRTFGGTNTEAFFGQGTRLTVV.

Ten or more counts support this clonotype. CDR3 residues: CASSYSSSGGETQYF. The CDR3 DNA is TGTGCCAGCAGTTACTCGTCTAGCGGGGGTGAGACCCAGTACTTC. This sequence joins TRBV6-2 or TRBV6-3 and TRBJ2-5; 10 bases are a match to TRBD2. The V segment lost 0 bases and the J segment 5 bases; nucleotides outside the gene matches: 3. Per the germline V gene, CDR1 is MNHEY and CDR2 is SVGEGT. The CDR3 runs 15 residues.

The genes are TRBV10-3 and TRBJ2-7; TRBD2 agrees at 12 bases. This CDR3 comprises 16 residues. The germline CDR1 and CDR2 sequences are ENHRY and SYGVKD. J was trimmed by 3 bases and V by 2 bases; bases with no gene match: 5. Here the CDR3 reads CAISEGLAGSFYEQYV. DNA for the CDR3: TGTGCCATCAGTGAGGGACTAGCGGGGAGTTTCTACGAGCAGTACGTC.

This clonotype was observed at least ten times. The V and J genes are TRBV6-5 and TRBJ2-6; the D gene is possibly TRBD1 (5 bases). The CDR3 contains 17 residues. V dropped 6 bases and J dropped 1 base, with 16 bases sitting between them. Germline V gene data show CDR1 as MNHEY and CDR2 as SVGAGI. CDR3 nucleotide sequence: TGTGCCAGCAGCAAAATAGGGGCAAAATCTGGGGCCAACGTCCTGACTTTC. Translating it yields CASSKIGAKSGANVLTF.

This clonotype was seen more than once but under ten times. For the CDR3, the DNA is TGTGCCAGCAGCGTATCAGAGGGCGGGGAGCTGTTTTTT. Translation gives CASSVSEGGELFF. This chain links TRBV9 with TRBJ2-2, with D possibly TRBD2 on 5 matching bases. Between the trimmed V and J ends, which lost 1 base and 7 bases, there was a span of 8 bases. This CDR3 comprises 13 residues. Germline V gives CDR1 SGDLS, CDR2 YYNGEE. Full variable domain (outside the CDR3, taken from reference TRBV9 and TRBJ2-2): DSGVTQTPKHLITATGQRVTLRCSPRSGDLSVYWYQQSLDQGLQFLIQYYNGEERAKGNILERFSAQQFPDLHSELNLSSLELGDSALYFCASSVSEGGELFFGEGSRLTVL.

This clonotype turned up a few times. V and J are TRBV7-9 and TRBJ1-1, with D possibly matching TRBD1 (6 bases). CDR1 is SEHNR, CDR2 FQNEAQ, per germline (reference sequence). This CDR3 region has 12 residues. V lost 5 bases and J lost 9, with 13 bases in between. CDR3 coding DNA: TGTGCCAGCAGCGTCGACAGGCAAAAAGCTTTCTTT. Translation gives CASSVDRQKAFF.

CDR3 nucleotide sequence: TGTGCCAGCGGTGAGGTGGGAAGAAGCTACGAGCAGTACGTC. Its protein is CASGEVGRSYEQYV. This rearrangement joins TRBV6-2 or TRBV6-3 to TRBJ2-7; no firm D call. Germline assignment: CDR1 MNHEY and CDR2 SVGEGT. The CDR3 runs to 14 residues. V dropped 8 bases and J dropped 3 bases, with 17 bases sitting between them.

This clonotype was recorded many times. The CDR3 spells CASSVDGGTDTQYF. Here the CDR3 DNA reads TGTGCCAGCAGCGTGGATGGCGGCACAGATACGCAGTATTTT. V and J are TRBV7-2 and TRBJ2-3; D is undetermined. V was clipped by 5 bases and J by 1 base, with 10 bases between them. The CDR3 is 14 amino acids. Per the germline V gene, CDR1 is SGHTA and CDR2 is FQGNSA.

The chain uses TRBV7-9 and TRBJ2-2; D is perhaps TRBD1 or TRBD2 (6 bases each). V was pared by 5 bases and J by 3 bases, with 16 bases between. The CDR3 contains 16 residues. The germline V gene has CDR1 SEHNR and CDR2 FQNEAQ (reference sequence). Here the CDR3 reads CASSHSGAGDTGELFF. The CDR3 coding sequence is TGTGCCAGCAGCCATTCGGGGGCAGGGGACACCGGGGAGCTGTTTTTT.

This clonotype was detected only a few times. CDR3 in DNA: TGTGCCAGCAAATTTACTCAGGGCGGGGCGAACACCGGGGAGCTGTTTTTT. This encodes CASKFTQGGANTGELFF. The chain uses TRBV28 and TRBJ2-2; maybe TRBD2 (6 bases). This CDR3 is built from 17 residues. The V and J ends lost 7 bases and 0 bases respectively, with 18 bases between them. Germline loops: CDR1 MDHEN, CDR2 SYDVKM.

The chain has TRBV28 and TRBJ1-3; 10 bases match TRBD1. V was clipped by 6 bases and J by 3 bases; unmatched bases: 8. This CDR3 region has 16 residues. Germline CDR1 and CDR2: MDHEN and SYDVKM. CDR3 loop: CASSSTGQGNGNTIYF. Here the CDR3 DNA reads TGTGCCAGCAGCTCCACGGGACAGGGGAATGGAAACACCATATATTTT.

This clonotype appeared a few times. V gene TRBV19 combines with J gene TRBJ1-2; no reliable D call. The germline V gene has CDR1 LNHDA and CDR2 SQIVND (reference sequence). Trimming pared 7 bases from V and 0 bases from J, leaving 12 bases between. The CDR3 length is 14 residues. CDR3 region: CASNPTVANYGYTF. For the CDR3, the DNA is TGTGCCAGTAATCCGACCGTCGCTAACTATGGCTACACCTTC. Looking up the rest from reference TRBV19 and TRBJ1-2 gives the full variable domain: DGGITQSPKYLFRKEGQNVTLSCEQNLNHDAMYWYRQDPGQGLRLIYYSQIVNDFQKGDIAEGYSVSREKKESFPLTVTSAQKNPTAFYLCASNPTVANYGYTFGSGTRLTVV.

This clonotype was seen just once. The rearrangement links TRBV3-1 to TRBJ2-3; tentative D call: TRBD1 (5 bases). CDR1 is LGHDT and CDR2 is YNNKEL in the germline V gene (reference sequence). The V end was cut by 6 bases, the J end by 8 bases, with 24 bases between. The CDR3 is made up of 16 amino acids. This CDR3 reads CASRDSRGTKYGTQYF. The CDR3, as DNA: TGTGCCAGCAGGGATTCAAGGGGAACTAAATACGGTACGCAGTATTTT.

The CDR3 is CASSQGPGQGHDEQFF. The CDR3 DNA follows: TGCGCCAGCAGCCAAGGACCGGGACAGGGTCACGATGAGCAGTTCTTC. This chain joins TRBV4-1 and TRBJ2-1; 9 nucleotides match TRBD1. Germline V gene lookup returns CDR1 MGHRA and CDR2 YSYEKL. The CDR3 extends over 16 amino acids. Unmatched junction bases numbered 9, after V lost 1 base and J lost 8 bases.